Below, 16 T cell receptor beta chains from the same sample are listed, as sequenced in a study of T cell responses to AZD1222 COVID-19 vaccine. Produced via immunoSEQ multiplex PCR; TCRdb's table is partial and in-frame only. This table holds around 140,000 clones, roughly 90% found once. The sequenced sample was peripheral blood, obtained 28 days after the second AZD1222 dose. Receptors originate from an adult who received the AZD1222 COVID-19 vaccine.

The rearrangement joins TRBV4-1 to TRBJ2-3; 12 nucleotides align to TRBD2. The CDR3 sequence is 18 residues long. Germline trimming cut 0 bases from V and 6 bases from J; bases unmatched to any gene: 10. From germline, CDR1 is MGHRA and CDR2 YSYEKL. CDR3 amino acids: CASSQDPPSGGALDTQYF. The DNA for the CDR3 is TGCGCCAGCAGCCAAGATCCGCCTAGCGGGGGGGCCTTGGATACGCAGTATTTT.

V usage is TRBV4-2 and J usage is TRBJ2-7, with D perhaps TRBD1 (5 bases). Germline values: CDR1 LGHNA, CDR2 YNFKEQ. This CDR3 is built from 15 residues. The V gene lost 5 bases and the J gene lost 2 bases, with 16 bases spanning the gap. The chain's CDR3 is CASSLNGAKTYEQYF. The CDR3, as DNA: TGTGCCAGCAGCTTAAATGGGGCGAAAACCTACGAGCAGTACTTC.

This clone was counted between two and nine times. The chain carries TRBV10-3 and TRBJ1-2; no firm D call. V gave up 4 bases and J gave up 2 bases, with 8 bases separating them. The CDR3 spans 13 residues. The germline V gene has CDR1 ENHRY and CDR2 SYGVKD. The CDR3 reads CAISVNENYGYTF. CDR3 sequence (DNA): TGTGCCATCAGTGTTAACGAAAACTATGGCTACACCTTC.

Judged by abundance, this clone is medium-sized. J is TRBJ2-7 and V is TRBV7-9; TRBD1 matches 7 bases. Germline V gene lookup returns CDR1 SEHNR and CDR2 FQNEAQ (reference sequence). V shed 5 bases and J 2 bases; nucleotides not matched to a gene: 6. This CDR3 spans 14 amino acids. CDR3 sequence: CASSPTGTTYEQYV. Here the CDR3 DNA reads TGTGCCAGCAGCCCGACAGGGACGACCTACGAGCAGTACGTC.

The chain is built from TRBV15 and TRBJ2-1; the D gene could be TRBD1 or TRBD2 (6 bases each). Germline lookup yields CDR1 LNHNV and CDR2 YYDKDF (reference sequence). The germline V and J ends were trimmed by 2 bases and 7 bases, with 12 bases remaining between them. This CDR3 is 14 amino acids long. This CDR3 is CATSRFRGRNEQFF. DNA for the CDR3: TGTGCCACCAGCAGATTCCGGGGGCGAAATGAGCAGTTCTTC.

The chain carries TRBV10-3 and TRBJ1-1; unclear D gene. The CDR3 has 15 residues. Germline CDR1 and CDR2: ENHRY and SYGVKD. Trimming pared 2 bases from V and 2 bases from J, leaving 12 bases between. For the CDR3, the DNA is TGTGCCATCAGTGAGAGAGGAAGGGCAAACACTGAAGCTTTCTTT. Its protein is CAISERGRANTEAFF.

This clone showed up just once. This chain joins TRBV5-5 and TRBJ1-1; the D gene is possibly TRBD1 (6 bases). V gave up 2 bases and J gave up 3 bases, with 8 bases separating them. Germline loops: CDR1 SGHKS, CDR2 YYEKEE (reference sequence). This CDR3 is built from 13 residues. The CDR3 DNA follows: TGTGCCAGCAGCTTAACAGGGTACACTGAAGCTTTCTTT. Translation: CASSLTGYTEAFF.

V and J are TRBV10-3 and TRBJ1-1; maybe TRBD1 (6 bases). The CDR3 loop spans 13 amino acids. V was cut by 6 bases and J by 2 bases, with 10 bases left in between. Germline loops: CDR1 ENHRY, CDR2 SYGVKD. This CDR3 is CAIRIQGNTEAFF. The CDR3 DNA follows: TGTGCCATCAGGATACAGGGAAACACTGAAGCTTTCTTT.

CDR3: CATSDSKTGLPLHF. Here the CDR3 DNA reads TGTGCCACCAGTGATTCGAAGACGGGCTTACCCCTCCACTTT. The chain joins TRBV24-1 to TRBJ1-6; D is undetermined. Germline-derived CDR1 and CDR2 are KGHDR and SFDVKD. Between the trimmed V and J ends, which lost 2 bases and 12 bases, there was a span of 13 bases. The CDR3 extends over 14 amino acids.

The rearrangement joins TRBV5-6 to TRBJ1-5; tentative D call: TRBD1 (6 bases). The V end was cut by 4 bases, the J end by 1 base, with 9 bases between. Germline CDR1 reads SGHDT; CDR2 reads YYEEEE. This CDR3 has 14 amino acids. The CDR3: CASSLGASNQPQHF. As DNA, the CDR3 is TGTGCCAGCAGCCTGGGGGCGAGCAATCAGCCCCAGCATTTT.

This sequence joins TRBV6-5 and TRBJ1-5; D is perhaps TRBD1 (6 bases). There are 12 residues in the CDR3. Germline-derived CDR1 and CDR2 are MNHEY and SVGAGI. With 8 bases removed from V and 6 bases from J, the gap between germline ends came to 11 bases. As DNA, the CDR3 is TGTGCCAGCCGAACAGGGAGTCAGCCCCAGCATTTT. This translates into CASRTGSQPQHF.

V usage is TRBV6-1 and J usage is TRBJ2-3; TRBD1 matches at 10 bases. This CDR3 contains 16 residues. Germline V lookup: CDR1 MNHNS, CDR2 SASEGT. With V trimmed by 2 bases and J by 0 bases, 2 bases remained unmatched. The CDR3 reads CASSELTGGSTDTQYF. CDR3 nucleotide sequence: TGTGCCAGCAGTGAATTGACAGGGGGCAGCACAGATACGCAGTATTTT.

The V and J genes are TRBV19 and TRBJ1-4; D is ambiguous. Germline lookup yields CDR1 LNHDA and CDR2 SQIVND (reference sequence). This CDR3 has 13 amino acids. Trimming removed 5 bases at V and 6 bases at J, with 10 bases between. CDR3 DNA sequence: TGTGCCAGTAGTCCTCAGAACGATGAAAAACTGTTTTTT. It translates to CASSPQNDEKLFF. Filled out from reference TRBV19 and TRBJ1-4, the complete variable domain reads DGGITQSPKYLFRKEGQNVTLSCEQNLNHDAMYWYRQDPGQGLRLIYYSQIVNDFQKGDIAEGYSVSREKKESFPLTVTSAQKNPTAFYLCASSPQNDEKLFFGSGTQLSVL.

The chain links TRBV7-2 to TRBJ1-3; D gene unclear. V shed 0 bases and J shed 2 bases, with 2 bases lying between them. Per the germline V gene, CDR1 is SGHTA and CDR2 is FQGNSA. This CDR3 contains 13 residues. The DNA for the CDR3 is TGTGCCAGCAGCTTAGCGCCTGGAAACACCATATATTTT. Translated: CASSLAPGNTIYF.

This clone came up once. This sequence joins TRBV4-2 and TRBJ2-7; D possibly corresponds to TRBD1 (5 bases). Germline values: CDR1 LGHNA, CDR2 YNFKEQ. The length of the CDR3 is 14 residues. With 0 bases removed from V and 2 bases from J, the gap between germline ends came to 8 bases. CDR3 DNA: TGTGCCAGCAGCCAAGATAGGGGCCCCTACGAGCAGTACTTC. Its translation: CASSQDRGPYEQYF.

The rearrangement joins TRBV10-3 to TRBJ2-2; TRBD1 agrees at 7 bases. Germline V lookup: CDR1 ENHRY, CDR2 SYGVKD. V lost 10 bases to trimming and J lost 2 bases; unmatched junction nucleotides: 10. CDR3 length equals 15 residues. CDR3 loop: CATRQGLGNTGELFF. CDR3 in DNA: TGTGCCACTCGACAGGGTTTGGGAAACACCGGGGAGCTGTTTTTT.